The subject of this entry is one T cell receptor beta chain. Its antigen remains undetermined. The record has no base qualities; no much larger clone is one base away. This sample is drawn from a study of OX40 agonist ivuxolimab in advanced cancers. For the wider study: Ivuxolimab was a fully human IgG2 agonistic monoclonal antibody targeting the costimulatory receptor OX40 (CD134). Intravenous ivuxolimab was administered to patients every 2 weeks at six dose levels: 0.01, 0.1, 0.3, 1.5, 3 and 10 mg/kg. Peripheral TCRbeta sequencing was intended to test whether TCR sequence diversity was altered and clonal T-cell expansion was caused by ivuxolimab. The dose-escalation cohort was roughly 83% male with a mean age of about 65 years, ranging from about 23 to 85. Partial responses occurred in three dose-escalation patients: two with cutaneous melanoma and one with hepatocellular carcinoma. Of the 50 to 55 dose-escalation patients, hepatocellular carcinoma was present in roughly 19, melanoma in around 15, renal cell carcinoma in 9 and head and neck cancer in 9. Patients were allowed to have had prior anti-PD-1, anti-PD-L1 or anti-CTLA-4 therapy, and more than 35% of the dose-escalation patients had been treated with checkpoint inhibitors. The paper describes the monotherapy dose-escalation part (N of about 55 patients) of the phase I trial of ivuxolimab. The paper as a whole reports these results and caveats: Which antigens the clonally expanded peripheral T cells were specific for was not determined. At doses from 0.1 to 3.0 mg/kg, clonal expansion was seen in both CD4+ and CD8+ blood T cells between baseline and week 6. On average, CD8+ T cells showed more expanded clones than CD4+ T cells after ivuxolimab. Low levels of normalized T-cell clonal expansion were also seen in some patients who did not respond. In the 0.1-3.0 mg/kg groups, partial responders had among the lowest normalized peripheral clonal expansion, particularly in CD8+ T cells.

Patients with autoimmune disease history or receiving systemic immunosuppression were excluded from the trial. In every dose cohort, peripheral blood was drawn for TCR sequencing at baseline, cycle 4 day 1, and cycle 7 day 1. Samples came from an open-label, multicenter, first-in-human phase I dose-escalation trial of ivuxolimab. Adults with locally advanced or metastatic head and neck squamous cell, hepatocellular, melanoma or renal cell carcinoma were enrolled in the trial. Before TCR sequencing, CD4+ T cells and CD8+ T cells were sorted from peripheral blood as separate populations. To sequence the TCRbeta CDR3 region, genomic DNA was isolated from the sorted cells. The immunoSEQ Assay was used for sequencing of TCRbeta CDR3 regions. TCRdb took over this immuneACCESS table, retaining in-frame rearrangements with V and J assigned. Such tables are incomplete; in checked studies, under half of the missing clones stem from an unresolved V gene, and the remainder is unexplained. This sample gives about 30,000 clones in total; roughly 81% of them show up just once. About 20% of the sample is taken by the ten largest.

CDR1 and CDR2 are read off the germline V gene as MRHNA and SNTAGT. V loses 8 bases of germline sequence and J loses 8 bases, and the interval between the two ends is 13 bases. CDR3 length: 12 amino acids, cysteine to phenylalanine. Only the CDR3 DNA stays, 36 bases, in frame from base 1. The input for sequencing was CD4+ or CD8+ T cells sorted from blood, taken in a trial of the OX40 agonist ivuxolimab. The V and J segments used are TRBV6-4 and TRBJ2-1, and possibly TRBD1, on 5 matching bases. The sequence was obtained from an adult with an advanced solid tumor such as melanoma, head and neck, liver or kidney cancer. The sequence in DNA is TGTGCCAGCGGGGCTAGTAACTATGAGCAGTTCTTC. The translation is CASGASNYEQFF.